Below, 7 T cell receptor beta chains from the same sample are listed, as sequenced in a study of cytomegalovirus exposure and HLA in healthy donors. Researchers ran the PCR with 60 Vbeta and 13 Jbeta primers. Clones were sequenced by immunoSEQ multiplex PCR, and TCRdb holds only the in-frame ones, with some missing. The sample holds about 260,000 clones, 80% to 90% seen once. Material for sequencing was PBMCs. These receptors were taken from a woman aged 40 to 49 in good health and CMV-seropositive.

The chain joins TRBV10-1 to TRBJ2-1, with a weak D call TRBD2 (6 bases). V was trimmed by 5 bases and J by 5 bases, leaving 19 bases between them. The CDR3 contains 16 residues. Germline V gene lookup returns CDR1 WNHNN and CDR2 SYGVQD (reference sequence). The CDR3 loop is CASSPAWRDVNNEQFF. The CDR3 bases are TGCGCCAGCAGTCCCGCCTGGCGGGACGTGAACAATGAGCAGTTCTTC.

The chain has TRBV25-1 and TRBJ2-1, with a possible D match to TRBD2 (6 bases). Per the germline V gene, CDR1 is MGHDK and CDR2 is SYGVNS. Trimming stripped 6 bases from V and 2 bases from J, with 17 bases between. The CDR3 consists of 16 residues. The CDR3 sequence: CASRDPSGRPYNEQFF. The DNA of the CDR3 is TGTGCCAGCAGAGACCCCAGCGGGCGTCCCTACAATGAGCAGTTCTTC.

This clone was seen only once. The rearrangement links TRBV6-1 to TRBJ2-7, with TRBD1 identical over 9 bases. The germline V gene encodes CDR1 MNHNS and CDR2 SASEGT. This CDR3 spans 15 amino acids. The junction had 10 bases not matched to a gene; V was cut back by 5 bases and J by 5 bases. This CDR3 reads CASSPGQGGFDEQYF. CDR3 nucleotide sequence: TGTGCCAGCAGTCCGGGACAGGGAGGTTTTGACGAGCAGTACTTC.

This chain links TRBV2 with TRBJ1-2; tentative D call: TRBD1 (6 bases). Germline CDR1 is SNHLY and CDR2 is FYNNEI. This CDR3 has 18 residues. The V gene lost 8 bases and the J gene lost 4 bases, with 29 bases spanning the gap. The CDR3 here is CASETGASGGGEGYGYTF. In DNA, the CDR3 is TGTGCCAGCGAAACTGGGGCCTCCGGGGGGGGCGAGGGCTATGGCTACACCTTC.

This clone was detected only once. The chain combines TRBV7-2 with TRBJ1-2; the match to TRBD1 covers 7 bases. This CDR3 spans 12 amino acids. Trimming took 3 bases from V and 8 from J; bases not matched to a gene: 3. CDR1 is SGHTA and CDR2 is FQGNSA in the germline V gene. Here the CDR3 reads CASSFEGAGYTF. CDR3 DNA sequence: TGTGCCAGCAGCTTCGAGGGGGCGGGCTACACCTTC.

This chain uses TRBV6-6 with TRBJ1-2; D is ambiguous. The V end lost 2 bases, the J end lost 7 bases, and 17 bases lay between the germline ends. The CDR3 runs to 15 residues. Germline loops: CDR1 MNHNY, CDR2 SVGAGI (reference sequence). In DNA form, the CDR3 reads TGTGCCAGCAGTTACCTGCAAGGGAGTACGGGTGGCTACACCTTC. Amino acids: CASSYLQGSTGGYTF.

The V and J genes are TRBV27 and TRBJ2-7; D is perhaps TRBD1 (6 bases). Trimming took off 4 bases at V and 5 bases at J, with 21 bases between the two ends. The CDR3 extends over 16 amino acids. CDR1 and CDR2 from the germline V gene are MNHEY and SMNVEV (reference sequence). The CDR3, as DNA: TGTGCCAGCAGTTCTTTCATCCGGGACAAAACCCACGAGCAGTACTTC. It encodes CASSSFIRDKTHEQYF.